Below, 2 T cell receptor beta chains from the same sample are listed, as sequenced in a study of OX40 agonist ivuxolimab in advanced cancers. The repertoire was sequenced with immunoSEQ multiplex PCR; TCRdb's copy has only in-frame clones and lacks some. The repertoire holds about 78,000 clones, roughly 92% seen once, with about 2.8% in the top ten. This specimen was CD4+ or CD8+ T cells sorted from blood, taken in a trial of the OX40 agonist ivuxolimab. The receptor source for this set is an adult with an advanced solid tumor such as melanoma, head and neck, liver or kidney cancer.

The genes are TRBV25-1 and TRBJ1-3; no firm D call. V lost 5 bases, J lost 0 bases, and 14 bases lay in between. Germline V gene sequence: CDR1 MGHDK, CDR2 SYGVNS. The CDR3 spans 16 residues. This CDR3 is CASSSKTTYSGNTIYF. As DNA, the CDR3 is TGTGCCAGCAGTTCGAAGACCACCTACTCTGGAAACACCATATATTTT.

The rearrangement uses TRBV5-1 and TRBJ2-2; D might be TRBD1 (6 bases). Trimming removed 5 bases from V and 2 bases from J, with 13 bases in between. The CDR3 extends over 15 amino acids. Germline V gene lookup returns CDR1 SGHRS and CDR2 YFSETQ. CDR3 sequence (DNA): TGCGCCAGCAGATTGACAGGATTAAACACCGGGGAGCTGTTTTTT. This gives the protein CASRLTGLNTGELFF.